What follows describes a single T cell receptor (beta chain). Antigen: not known. Method: immunoSEQ multiplex PCR; TCRdb's copy keeps in-frame clones and lacks some. The repertoire holds about 10,000 clones, with about two thirds as singletons. Osteosarcoma specimens were post-treatment primary, local recurrence and metastasis tumors from poor-prognosis patients. The data are from a study of the immune and genomic landscape of osteosarcoma. Background on the study: Median age at diagnosis was about 27 years, range roughly 5-85.

This CDR3 contains 14 residues. CDR1 KGHSH and CDR2 LQKENI come from the germline V gene. V was clipped by 3 bases and J by 0 bases, with 7 bases between them. Whole-study results and caveats: Compared with cold C1, the hot C3 cluster had higher, still-low clonality. Productive clonality was low overall, averaging 0.09, maximum approximately 0.3. External normal skin and healthy peripheral blood data provided clonality references.

Sequences were obtained from osteosarcoma tumor tissue from the lung. This chain connects TRBV18 to TRBJ2-3; D possibly corresponds to TRBD1 (5 bases). The clonotype was recovered from a human donor with osteosarcoma. CDR3 bases: TGTGCCAGCTCACCGGCAGGGAGCACAGATACGCAGTATTTT. Its translation: CASSPAGSTDTQYF.